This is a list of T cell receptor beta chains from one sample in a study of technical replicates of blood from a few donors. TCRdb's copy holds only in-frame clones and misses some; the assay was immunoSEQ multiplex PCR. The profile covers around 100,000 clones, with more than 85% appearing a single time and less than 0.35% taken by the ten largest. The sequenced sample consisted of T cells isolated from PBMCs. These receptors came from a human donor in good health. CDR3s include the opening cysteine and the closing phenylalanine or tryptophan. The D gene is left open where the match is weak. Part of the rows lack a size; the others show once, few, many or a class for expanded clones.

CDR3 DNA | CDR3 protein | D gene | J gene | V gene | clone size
TGCGCCAGCACCTTAGGAGGGTGGCTTAACTATGGCTACACCTTC | CASTLGGWLNYGYTF | . | TRBJ1-2 | TRBV5-1 | once
TGTGCCAGCAGCCAACAGGGGACCGACAATCAGCCCCAGCATTTT | CASSQQGTDNQPQHF | TRBD1 | TRBJ1-5 | TRBV6-5 | .
TGTGCCACCAGCAGAGATTCTAGGGACAGCCTCGCGCAGGAGACCCAGTACTTC | CATSRDSRDSLAQETQYF | TRBD1 | TRBJ2-5 | TRBV15 | .
TGTGCCTGGAGTGCCGGACAGGGAAACTATGGCTACACCTTC | CAWSAGQGNYGYTF | TRBD1 | TRBJ1-2 | TRBV30 | .
TGTGCCAGCAGTTTGGGGGGAAGCGGGAGAAGTAACCACGAGCAGTACTTC | CASSLGGSGRSNHEQYF | TRBD2 | TRBJ2-7 | TRBV28 | .
TGTGCCAGCAGCTATGGGTCAGGGGTCTACGAGCAGTACTTC | CASSYGSGVYEQYF | . | TRBJ2-7 | TRBV27 | .
TGCAGCGTTGTTCAGGTTAACGAGCAGTACTTC | CSVVQVNEQYF | . | TRBJ2-7 | TRBV29-1 | once
TGTGCCTGGAGCCAACAGGGGAATCAGCCCCAGCATTTT | CAWSQQGNQPQHF | TRBD1 | TRBJ1-5 | TRBV30 | few
TGTGCCAGCCAAACCTTAGCGGGGTACACCGGGGAGCTGTTTTTT | CASQTLAGYTGELFF | TRBD2 | TRBJ2-2 | TRBV19 | once
TGTGCCTGGACAGTAACAGATACGCAGTATTTT | CAWTVTDTQYF | . | TRBJ2-3 | TRBV30 | .
TGTGCCAGCAGCTTTAGTCCAGGCGAGACCCAGTACTTC | CASSFSPGETQYF | . | TRBJ2-5 | TRBV7-6 | .
TGTGCCAGCAGCTCGCAGATCGGGACAACCTATGGCTACACCTTC | CASSSQIGTTYGYTF | . | TRBJ1-2 | TRBV7-8 | .
TGTGCCAGCAGCCTCGACAGAAACTATGGCTACACCTTC | CASSLDRNYGYTF | . | TRBJ1-2 | TRBV9 | once
TGTGCCAGCAGCGGGACAGATTCTAATGAAAAACTGTTTTTT | CASSGTDSNEKLFF | . | TRBJ1-4 | TRBV9 | .
TGTGCCACCAGCAGAGATAGGCAGGGGAACACCGGGGAGCTGTTTTTT | CATSRDRQGNTGELFF | . | TRBJ2-2 | TRBV15 | .
TGCGCCAGCAGCCAAAAAATACTAGCGGGAGACGAGCAGTACTTC | CASSQKILAGDEQYF | TRBD2 | TRBJ2-7 | TRBV4-1 | .
TGTGCCAGCTCACCACCGTCGGAGGTCGGGCAGTTCTTC | CASSPPSEVGQFF | . | TRBJ2-1 | TRBV18 | .
TGTGCCAGCACGCTAGAGGGACAGAACCCCACAGATACGCAGTATTTT | CASTLEGQNPTDTQYF | TRBD1 | TRBJ2-3 | TRBV5-5 | .
TGTGCCAGCAGTTTATCGGTCTCCGGTGGCTACACCTTC | CASSLSVSGGYTF | . | TRBJ1-2 | TRBV27 | .
TGTGCCAGCAGACAGGACGGAAACACTGAAGCTTTCTTT | CASRQDGNTEAFF | . | TRBJ1-1 | TRBV7-6 | .
TGCAGCGTTGCTAGCGGGAGATCCTACGAGCAGTACTTC | CSVASGRSYEQYF | TRBD2 | TRBJ2-7 | TRBV29-1 | .
TGCAGCGTTGAACGTTCCCTAGCGGGCTACAATGAGCAGTTCTTC | CSVERSLAGYNEQFF | TRBD2 | TRBJ2-1 | TRBV29-1 | .
TGTGCCAGCACTCAACAGGGGTATACGCAGTATTTT | CASTQQGYTQYF | TRBD1 | TRBJ2-3 | TRBV2 | .
TGTGCCAGCAGCTTCCCATTTAGACAGGGTCGGAATGAGCAGTTCTTC | CASSFPFRQGRNEQFF | TRBD1 | TRBJ2-1 | TRBV7-9 | .
TGTGCCAGTAGCCCCTACGGGGGGTCCTCCTACAATGAGCAGTTCTTC | CASSPYGGSSYNEQFF | TRBD2 | TRBJ2-1 | TRBV19 | .
TGTGCCAGCAGCGGGGGACATTACACTGAAGCTTTCTTT | CASSGGHYTEAFF | . | TRBJ1-1 | TRBV9 | .
TGTGCCAGCAGTTCACTAGCGGGAGAGAGAGAGCAGTACTTC | CASSSLAGEREQYF | TRBD2 | TRBJ2-7 | TRBV7-9 | .
TGTGCCAGTAGTAATCCCCCGTCCCCAGATACGCAGTATTTT | CASSNPPSPDTQYF | . | TRBJ2-3 | TRBV19 | .
TGCAGCGTTGGGTGGCTTACGGGGGGCGAGCAGTACTTC | CSVGWLTGGEQYF | TRBD2 | TRBJ2-7 | TRBV29-1 | .
TGTGCCAGCAGTTATGGGCAGAACACTGAAGCTTTCTTT | CASSYGQNTEAFF | . | TRBJ1-1 | TRBV6-6 | .
TGTGCCAGCAGCACCTTACAGGGGATGAGGACTGAAGCTTTCTTT | CASSTLQGMRTEAFF | TRBD1 | TRBJ1-1 | TRBV7-8 | once
TGTGCCAGCAGCCCGGGACTGATTTACGAGCAGTACTTC | CASSPGLIYEQYF | . | TRBJ2-7 | TRBV6-1 | .
TGTGCCAGCAGTCAACAAGCGGGGTCGATCAATGAGCAGTTCTTC | CASSQQAGSINEQFF | TRBD2 | TRBJ2-1 | TRBV14 | .
TGTGCCAGCAGCTTTGACAGGGGCACAGATACGCAGTATTTT | CASSFDRGTDTQYF | TRBD1 | TRBJ2-3 | TRBV5-8 | .
TGTGCCAGCAGCCCAACGGGACAGGTCCAAGAGACCCAGTACTTC | CASSPTGQVQETQYF | TRBD1 | TRBJ2-5 | TRBV9 | .
TGTGCCAGCAGCTTACTGGGGACTAGCGGGATGAATGAGCAGTTCTTC | CASSLLGTSGMNEQFF | TRBD2 | TRBJ2-1 | TRBV7-3 | .
TGTGCCAGCAGCGTGAGAGCTGCTGAGACCCAGTACTTC | CASSVRAAETQYF | . | TRBJ2-5 | TRBV9 | .
TGTGCCAGCAGTTACTCGGCCAACACTGAAGCTTTCTTT | CASSYSANTEAFF | . | TRBJ1-1 | TRBV6-6 | once
TGTGCCAGCAGCGGAACTAGCGGGCATTCCTACGAGCAGTACTTC | CASSGTSGHSYEQYF | TRBD2 | TRBJ2-7 | TRBV11-1 | .
TGTGCCAGTAGTATAACCCCGAGCCTTAATGAAAAACTGTTTTTT | CASSITPSLNEKLFF | . | TRBJ1-4 | TRBV19 | .
TGTGCCAGCAGCCCCCTGGGACTAGCGGGAAACTATGAGCAGTTCTTC | CASSPLGLAGNYEQFF | TRBD2 | TRBJ2-1 | TRBV11-2 | .
TGTGCCAGCAGTGAAGAGGAGGGGTACATTCAGTACTTC | CASSEEEGYIQYF | . | TRBJ2-4 | TRBV2 | .
TGCAGCGTAGGGCAGGGGCCCCTGAACACTGAAGCTTTCTTT | CSVGQGPLNTEAFF | . | TRBJ1-1 | TRBV29-1 | .
TGTGCCAGCAGCTTAGGAGCAGATACGCAGTATTTT | CASSLGADTQYF | . | TRBJ2-3 | TRBV7-9 | .